The source of this T cell receptor beta chain is a study of blood T cell repertoires in COVID-19. About the research overall: The analysed material was cDNA or gDNA that came from T cells, B-cell-depleted T cells, or PBMCs.

V lost 4 bases, J lost 2 bases, and 7 bases lay in between. The CDR3 contains 13 residues. The germline CDR1 and CDR2 sequences are SGHNT and YYREEE (reference sequence). Original processing notes: Counts of nucleated cells, estimated from reference gene primer amplification, were obtained. Profiled with immunoSEQ multiplex PCR; TCRdb holds only in-frame clones, not every one. Clone size and V and J calls were adopted from that table, with D and trimming inferred from the DNA. This sample carries 50,000 or so clones, roughly 84% of them seen once, and the ten largest clones take 6.5%. The sequence was collected from a man aged 50-60 years with active COVID-19. The material sequenced was peripheral blood. The J gene is TRBJ2-1, the V gene TRBV5-4, with D perhaps TRBD2 (5 bases). The CDR3 DNA sequence: TGTGCCAGCAGCCCCGGGACCTACAATGAGCAGTTCTTC. It yields the protein CASSPGTYNEQFF.